This TCR beta chain originates from a study of cytomegalovirus exposure and HLA in healthy donors. Study summary: The approximately 130 validation repertoires were reported in a later analysis to have been generated on the same platform as the roughly 720 first-cohort repertoires.

TCRdb keeps only in-frame clones here, not all; method: immunoSEQ multiplex PCR. The sample carries 150,000 to 200,000 clones, 86% recorded once. Comment on this clone: What it binds is not known.

The donors belonged to the roughly 130-subject validation cohort, separate from the approximately 670-subject first cohort. Whole-study findings and limits: A subsequent analysis found that TCR clusters from the first cohort also tended to co-occur in the approximately 110 validation repertoires, with roughly 95% of cluster scores above 0. Usually a TCR sequence was rare, but some public TCRs were found in many donors.

In germline, CDR1 is SGHRS, CDR2 YFSETQ. V lost 3 bases to trimming and J lost 4 bases; unmatched junction nucleotides: 5. This CDR3 spans 14 amino acids. The genes are TRBV5-1 and TRBJ1-2; TRBD1 matches at 8 bases. The specimen sequenced was PBMCs. This receptor was obtained from a woman aged 25-40 years in good health and CMV-seronegative. The CDR3 DNA follows: TGCGCCAGCAGCTCAAACAGGGGGACCTATGGCTACACCTTC. This encodes CASSSNRGTYGYTF. Full variable domain (outside the CDR3, taken from reference TRBV5-1 and TRBJ1-2): KAGVTQTPRYLIKTRGQQVTLSCSPISGHRSVSWYQQTPGQGLQFLFEYFSETQRNKGNFPGRFSGRQFSNSRSEMNVSTLELGDSALYLCASSSNRGTYGYTFGSGTRLTVV.